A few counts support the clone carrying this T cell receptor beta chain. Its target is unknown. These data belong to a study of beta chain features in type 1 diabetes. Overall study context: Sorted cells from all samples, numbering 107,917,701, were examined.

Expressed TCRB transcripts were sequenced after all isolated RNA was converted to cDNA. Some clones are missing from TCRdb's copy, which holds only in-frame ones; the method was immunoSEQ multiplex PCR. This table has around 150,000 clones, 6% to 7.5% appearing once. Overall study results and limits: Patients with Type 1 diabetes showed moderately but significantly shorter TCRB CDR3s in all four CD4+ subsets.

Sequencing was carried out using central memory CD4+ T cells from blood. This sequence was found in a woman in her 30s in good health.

The CDR3 is CASSLLEGYQETQYF. CDR3 nucleotide sequence: TGTGCCAGCAGTTTACTGGAGGGATACCAAGAGACCCAGTACTTC. This chain connects TRBV28 to TRBJ2-5, with D possibly matching TRBD2 (6 bases). This CDR3 is 15 amino acids long. V was clipped by 2 bases and J by 0 bases, with 10 bases between them. CDR1 and CDR2 from the germline V gene are MDHEN and SYDVKM. Full variable domain (outside the CDR3, taken from reference TRBV28 and TRBJ2-5): DVKVTQSSRYLVKRTGEKVFLECVQDMDHENMFWYRQDPGLGLRLIYFSYDVKMKEKGDIPEGYSVSREKKERFSLILESASTNQTSMYLCASSLLEGYQETQYFGPGTRLLVL.